This TCR beta chain was identified in a study of beta chain features in type 1 diabetes. Study results and limitations: There were fewer insertions and more deletions at the VDJ junctions of type 1 diabetes patients. Researchers report that Type 1 diabetes patients had moderately but significantly shorter TCRB CDR3s across all four CD4+ subsets. A cDNA-based sequencing approach could over-represent cells with high TCR expression.

V was shortened by 5 bases and J by 5 bases, with 18 bases between the two germline ends. Germline CDR1 reads SQVTM; CDR2 reads ANQGSEA. This CDR3 is 15 amino acids long. Only a few counts were recorded for this clone. The antigen remains undetermined. The isolated RNA, all of it, was reverse transcribed, so expressed TCRB transcripts were what got sequenced. Generated by immunoSEQ multiplex PCR, the TCRdb table keeps only in-frame clones and is missing some. This repertoire shows 810,000 or so clones, under 20% found once; its top ten account for 0.02% to 0.03%. The sequencing sample was made of naive CD4+ T cells from blood. The gene calls are TRBV29-1 and TRBJ1-4; maybe TRBD1 (5 bases). This receptor was identified in a woman aged 18-30 years in good health. The CDR3 sequence is CSVLWTGVVNEKLFF. The DNA of the CDR3 is TGCAGCGTTCTTTGGACGGGGGTGGTGAATGAAAAACTGTTTTTT.